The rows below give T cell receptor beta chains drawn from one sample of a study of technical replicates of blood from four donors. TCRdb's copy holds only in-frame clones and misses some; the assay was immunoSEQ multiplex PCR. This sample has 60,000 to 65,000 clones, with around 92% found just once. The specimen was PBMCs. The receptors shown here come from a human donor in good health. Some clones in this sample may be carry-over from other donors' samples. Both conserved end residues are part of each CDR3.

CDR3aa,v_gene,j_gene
CAWRAGGMVQYF,TRBV30,TRBJ2-4
CAWSGQGAWYGNQPQHF,TRBV30,TRBJ1-5
CASSQGRGAMNTEAFF,TRBV4-3,TRBJ1-1
CASSWPGANVLTF,TRBV7-3,TRBJ2-6
CASRLTVSYEQYF,TRBV6-1,TRBJ2-7
CASSDRGTGRNQPQHF,TRBV6-1,TRBJ1-5
CASSPDRGNTEAFF,TRBV6-5,TRBJ1-1
CASSHTLGQGNDEQFF,TRBV4-2,TRBJ2-1
CASSHPLAGYTGELFF,TRBV4-1,TRBJ2-2
CASSHNEARDYGYTF,TRBV4-2,TRBJ1-2
CASSEAGGRNDIQYF,TRBV6-1,TRBJ2-4
CASSLTGTPNTGELFF,TRBV9,TRBJ2-2
CASSRWGPGQPQHF,TRBV23-1,TRBJ1-5
CAISEIAGLLFF,TRBV10-3,TRBJ2-1
CASSLGAGDKKSYNEQFF,TRBV7-7,TRBJ2-1
CASSQEYLGADGYTF,TRBV4-2,TRBJ1-2
CASSPPLSRSSYNEQFF,TRBV18,TRBJ2-1
CASSSRPHRTGGTAPLHF,TRBV28,TRBJ1-6
CASSLGGGYNEQFF,TRBV5-1,TRBJ2-1
CASSLDRGNEQFF,TRBV5-1,TRBJ2-1
CAWSGQGSTEAFF,TRBV30,TRBJ1-1
CASSLSFFLPSGSYRGNEQFF,TRBV27,TRBJ2-1
CASSIDNSGGYEQYF,TRBV19,TRBJ2-7
CASSRGQGRSEAFF,TRBV9,TRBJ1-1
CASRTVYGYTF,TRBV27,TRBJ1-2
CASSQRQYTDTQYF,TRBV5-4,TRBJ2-3
CASSGAWANEKLFF,TRBV6-5,TRBJ1-4
CASSEGAGQETQYF,TRBV6-1,TRBJ2-5
CASTPGLAEYTDTQYF,TRBV7-9,TRBJ2-3
CATSNGGHLSTDTQYF,TRBV15,TRBJ2-3
CASSQDKGGFLGYTF,TRBV4-3,TRBJ1-2
CASGRDSENSPLHF,TRBV12-5,TRBJ1-6
CASSYPGTGELFF,TRBV6-5,TRBJ2-2
CASVPTGGYTEAFF,TRBV18,TRBJ1-1
CAGKAGSYEQYF,TRBV30,TRBJ2-7
CASSQDNSYSNQPQHF,TRBV4-2,TRBJ1-5
CAIRGGGRTGGYTF,TRBV10-3,TRBJ1-2
CASSMSGSSYNEQFF,TRBV19,TRBJ2-1
CASRDLMRGNTEAFF,TRBV2,TRBJ1-1
CASSKGANYGYTF,TRBV21-1,TRBJ1-2
CASSPEDQGEQYF,TRBV18,TRBJ2-7